Sequencing of this TCR beta chain was carried out in a study of shared clonotypes between healthy human individuals. Generated by immunoSEQ multiplex PCR, the TCRdb table keeps only in-frame clones and is missing some. This table holds hundreds of thousands of clones, approximately 97% found once. Per germline, CDR1 MDHEN and CDR2 SYDVKM. The CDR3 has 12 amino acids. V was clipped by 5 bases and J by 1 base, with 2 bases between them. This clone came up once. Other DNA sequences from this sample encode an identical CDR3 as well. The specimen was memory CD8+ T cells sorted from blood. Subset denoted: CD45RO+ cells pooled with CCR7-negative TemRA cells. The source of this sequence is a man in his thirties or forties in good health. The rearrangement uses TRBV28 and TRBJ2-2; D not certain. The CDR3 protein is CASSLNTGELFF. As DNA, the CDR3 is TGTGCCAGCAGTCTGAACACCGGGGAGCTGTTTTTT.